The present T cell receptor (beta chain) was sequenced within a study of blood T cell repertoires in COVID-19. Assay: immunoSEQ multiplex PCR; the TCRdb copy retains only in-frame clones and omits some. The sample lists 65,000 to 75,000 clones; around 82% were seen once. Sequenced: peripheral blood. The source is a human donor in a cohort sampled during active COVID-19.

CDR3 in amino acids: CASREWGGVTEAFF. The CDR3, as DNA: TGTGCCAGCAGAGAGTGGGGGGGCGTCACTGAAGCTTTCTTT. This rearrangement joins TRBV27 to TRBJ1-1; possible D gene TRBD1, 6 bases. In germline, CDR1 is MNHEY, CDR2 SMNVEV (reference sequence). The CDR3 has 14 residues. V was trimmed by 6 bases and J by 4 bases, leaving 15 bases between them.